This T cell receptor beta chain was observed in a study of chemoradiotherapy in HPV16-positive cancers. Notes on the study in general: Only a couple of HPV16-positive patients supplied the functional HPV-specificity definition. Candidate HPV-specific clones and E7-related TCR motifs grew in tumor during treatment.

In the case of this clone: Its antigen is unknown.

Repertoires were sampled repeatedly during chemoradiotherapy. The data were produced by immunoSEQ multiplex PCR, yet TCRdb's version contains in-frame clones alone and is incomplete. The table has around 24,000 clones, 87% seen once. CDR1 is SNHLY, CDR2 FYNNEI, per germline. The junction had 7 bases not matched to a gene; V was cut back by 7 bases and J by 5 bases. The CDR3 length is 15 residues. Here the sequenced sample was blood, taken from a patient who underwent chemoradiotherapy. The TCR was taken from a human donor with HPV-associated anogenital cancer. The chain carries TRBV2 and TRBJ2-3; TRBD2 matches at 12 bases. Here the CDR3 DNA reads TGTGCCAGCACCAAACTAGCGGGAGGAGGAGATACGCAGTATTTT. It translates to CASTKLAGGGDTQYF.